This T cell receptor beta chain was identified during a study of T cell repertoires in cytomegalovirus infection. Study-level information: Public TCR beta signature analysis indicated the presence of both CMV infection and matching HLA type.

For this clonotype: The antigen remains unidentified.

CDR1 and CDR2 from the germline V gene are SQVTM and ANQGSEA. Trimming took 7 bases from V and 5 from J, leaving 11 bases between them. The CDR3 extends over 12 amino acids. TCRdb called the reads again in MiXCR, with one record for every CDR3 protein. Of over 450,000 distinct CDR3 sequences in the sample, about 11% were seen once. General study results and limits: The study identified carriers of CMV plus the relevant HLA from cumulative public TCR beta family frequency. The response measured ex vivo was dominated by TCR beta clonotypes (HLA-C-restricted and CMV-specific).

This sequence originates from a human donor in good health (CMV status not recorded). Some clones in this sample may be carry-over from other donors' samples. V usage is TRBV29-1 and J usage is TRBJ1-4, with no clear D. Sequenced sample: PBMCs. The CDR3 bases are TGCAGCGGTGGACGGCCGAATGAAAAACTGTTTTTT. The encoded protein is CSGGRPNEKLFF.